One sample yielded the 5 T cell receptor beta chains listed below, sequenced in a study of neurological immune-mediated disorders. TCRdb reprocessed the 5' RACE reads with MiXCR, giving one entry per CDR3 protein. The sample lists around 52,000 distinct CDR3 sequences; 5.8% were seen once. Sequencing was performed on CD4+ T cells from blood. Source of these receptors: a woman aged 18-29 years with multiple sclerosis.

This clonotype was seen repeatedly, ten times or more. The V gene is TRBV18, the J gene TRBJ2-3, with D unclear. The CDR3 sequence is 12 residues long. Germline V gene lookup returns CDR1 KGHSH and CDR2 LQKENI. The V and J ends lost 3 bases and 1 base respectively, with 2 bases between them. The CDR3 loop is CASSPGTDTQYF. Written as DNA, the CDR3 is TGTGCCAGCTCACCCGGCACAGATACGCAGTATTTT.

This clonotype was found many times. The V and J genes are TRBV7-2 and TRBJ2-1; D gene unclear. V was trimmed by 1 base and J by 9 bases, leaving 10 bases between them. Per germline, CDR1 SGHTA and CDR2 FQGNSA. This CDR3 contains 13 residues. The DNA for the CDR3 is TGTGCCAGCAGCTTAGATTGGTTTCTTGAGCAGTTCTTC. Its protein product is CASSLDWFLEQFF.

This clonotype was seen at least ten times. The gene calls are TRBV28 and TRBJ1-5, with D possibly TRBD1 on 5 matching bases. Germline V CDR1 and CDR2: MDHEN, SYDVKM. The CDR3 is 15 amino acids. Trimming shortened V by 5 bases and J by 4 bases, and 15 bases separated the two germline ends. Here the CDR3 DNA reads TGTGCCAGCAGTACCCCGGGACGACGGAATCAGCCCCAGCATTTT. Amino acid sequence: CASSTPGRRNQPQHF. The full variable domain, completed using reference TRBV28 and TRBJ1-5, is DVKVTQSSRYLVKRTGEKVFLECVQDMDHENMFWYRQDPGLGLRLIYFSYDVKMKEKGDIPEGYSVSREKKERFSLILESASTNQTSMYLCASSTPGRRNQPQHFGDGTRLSIL.

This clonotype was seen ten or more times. The CDR3 DNA reads as TGTGCCAGCACCAGACAGGCGACCAATAATTCACCCCTCCACTTT. Protein: CASTRQATNNSPLHF. The V call is TRBV12-3 or TRBV12-4, the J call TRBJ1-6, with TRBD1 as a possible D gene (6 bases). This CDR3 contains 15 residues. Trimming stripped 7 bases from V and 5 bases from J, with 15 bases between.

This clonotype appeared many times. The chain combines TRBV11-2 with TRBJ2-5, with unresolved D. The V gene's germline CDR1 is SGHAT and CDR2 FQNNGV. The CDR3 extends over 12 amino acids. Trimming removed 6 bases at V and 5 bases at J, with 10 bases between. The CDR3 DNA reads TGTGCCAGCAGTAGTAGTAGGGAGACCCAGTACTTC. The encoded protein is CASSSSRETQYF.